These 11 T cell receptor beta chains were all obtained from the same sample, sequenced in a study of CD8+CD57+ T cells in acquired aplastic anemia. The use of genomic DNA as template underpinned the TCR beta VDJ and CDR3 profiling. A single record per CDR3 protein comes from TCRdb applying MiXCR to the reads. Of tens of thousands of distinct CDR3 sequences in the sample, roughly half were seen once. Material: sorted CD4+, CD8+, or CD8+CD57+ T cells (not recorded which) from PBMCs. The source is a human donor in good health, serving as a control.

The J gene is TRBJ1-1, the V gene TRBV19, with D unresolved. With 3 bases removed from V and 1 base from J, the gap between germline ends came to 9 bases. Germline V CDR1 and CDR2: LNHDA, SQIVND (reference sequence). There are 14 residues in the CDR3. The CDR3 DNA reads TGTGCCAGTAGTATTGGGAGGGAGAACACTGAAGCTTTCTTT. This sequence encodes CASSIGRENTEAFF.

This clonotype was observed many times. A junction end diverges from the germline sequence, so it may reflect a read error. The chain carries TRBV4-2 and TRBJ2-6, with TRBD2 as a possible D gene (6 bases). Germline V CDR1 and CDR2: LGHNA, YNFKEQ. The CDR3 runs to 16 residues. The CDR3: CASSQDRGSGANVLTF. As DNA, the CDR3 is TGCGCCAGCAGCCAAGATCGGGGGTCAGGGGCCAACGTCCTGACTTTC.

The chain couples TRBV15 to TRBJ1-2; 7 nucleotides agree with TRBD1. The CDR3 length is 13 residues. Germline V gene sequence: CDR1 LNHNV, CDR2 YYDKDF (reference sequence). Unmatched junction bases numbered 3, after V lost 4 bases and J lost 4 bases. The CDR3 DNA reads as TGTGCCACCAGCACGGGACAGCGCTATGGCTACACCTTC. It is translated as CATSTGQRYGYTF.

The chain uses TRBV10-3 and TRBJ1-2, with 9 bases lining up with TRBD1. Unmatched junction bases numbered 11, after V lost 4 bases and J lost 8 bases. The CDR3 has 15 amino acids. CDR1 and CDR2 (germline): ENHRY, SYGVKD. The CDR3 loop reads CAISGTGDYFMGYTF. In DNA, the CDR3 is TGTGCCATCAGTGGGACAGGGGACTACTTTATGGGCTACACCTTC.

Ten or more counts support this clonotype. The V gene is TRBV7-9, the J gene TRBJ1-2; a weak D match, TRBD1 (6 bases). The CDR3 length is 15 residues. Looked up from germline, CDR1 is SEHNR and CDR2 is FQNEAQ (reference sequence). Trimming stripped 4 bases from V and 3 bases from J, with 15 bases between. The CDR3 loop is CASSSNRAQYYGYTF. For the CDR3, the DNA is TGTGCCAGCAGCTCGAACAGGGCTCAATACTATGGCTACACCTTC. The full variable domain, rest sourced from reference TRBV7-9 and TRBJ1-2, is DTGVSQNPRHKITKRGQNVTFRCDPISEHNRLYWYRQTLGQGPEFLTYFQNEAQLEKSRLLSDRFSAERPKGSFSTLEIQRTEQGDSAMYLCASSSNRAQYYGYTFGSGTRLTVV.

This clonotype was recorded at least ten times. This chain joins TRBV7-9 and TRBJ2-1; possible D gene TRBD2, 7 bases. The CDR3 extends over 16 amino acids. The V gene's germline CDR1 is SEHNR and CDR2 FQNEAQ (reference sequence). V gave up 1 base and J gave up 3 bases, with 13 bases separating them. The CDR3 DNA is TGTGCCAGCAGCTTAGGGGGGGGCGCGGGCTACAATGAGCAGTTCTTC. This sequence encodes CASSLGGGAGYNEQFF.

V is TRBV6-2 or TRBV6-3 and J is TRBJ1-2; D call uncertain. The V end lost 5 bases, the J end lost 4 bases, and 8 bases lay between the germline ends. Germline CDR1 reads MNHEY; CDR2 reads SVGEGT. The CDR3 runs to 12 residues. The CDR3 DNA is TGTGCCAGCAGTCGACTTCTCTATGGCTACACCTTC. Protein product: CASSRLLYGYTF.

The V call is TRBV2, the J call TRBJ1-3, with TRBD1 matching over 7 bases. CDR3 length: 16 amino acids. Germline V lookup: CDR1 SNHLY, CDR2 FYNNEI. Trimming removed 1 base from V and 2 bases from J; junction bases left unmatched: 5. The CDR3 loop is CASSEDPGTAGNTIYF. CDR3 nucleotide sequence: TGTGCCAGCAGTGAAGACCCCGGGACAGCTGGAAACACCATATATTTT.

CDR3 in DNA: TGTGCCATCAGTGAGTCGAAGGGGTCACCCCTCCACTTT. It specifies CAISESKGSPLHF. This chain connects TRBV10-3 to TRBJ1-6, with a weak D call TRBD1 (5 bases). CDR1 is ENHRY and CDR2 is SYGVKD in the germline V gene. This CDR3 contains 13 residues. V dropped 0 bases and J dropped 10 bases, with 7 bases sitting between them.

In this sample, this clonotype turned up many times. This chain connects TRBV28 to TRBJ2-7, with D perhaps being TRBD1 or TRBD2 (5 bases each). The germline V gene encodes CDR1 MDHEN and CDR2 SYDVKM. V was cut by 6 bases and J by 9 bases, with 6 bases left in between. CDR3 length: 9 amino acids. CDR3 sequence reads: CASRGVQYF. Here the CDR3 DNA reads TGTGCCAGCAGGGGGGTGCAGTACTTC.

V is TRBV7-8 and J is TRBJ1-6; D is unresolved. This CDR3 spans 16 amino acids. The V gene's germline CDR1 is SGHVS and CDR2 FQNEAQ. The germline V and J ends were trimmed by 1 base and 12 bases, with 19 bases remaining between them. The CDR3 is CASSLERPADEGPLHF. CDR3 DNA sequence: TGTGCCAGCAGCTTAGAAAGGCCGGCAGATGAAGGACCCCTCCACTTT.